The rows below give T cell receptor beta chains drawn from one sample of a study of tumor-infiltrating lymphocytes in primary liver carcinoma. One entry per CDR3 protein results from TCRdb running MiXCR on the multiplex PCR reads. The table has 300,000 to 350,000 distinct CDR3 sequences, 65% seen once. The sequencing sample was made of peripheral blood. The receptors were sampled from a middle-aged man with primary liver carcinoma and hepatitis B virus infection. CDR3s include the opening cysteine and the closing phenylalanine or tryptophan. D genes are given only for firm matches. Rows may omit the clone size; those that give it use once, few, many or a size class.

DNA,CDR3,J,V,D,size
TGTGCCAGCAGCTTAGTTTTGGCGGGGGAGGATGAGCAGTTCTTC,CASSLVLAGEDEQFF,TRBJ2-1,TRBV11-2,TRBD2,.
TGTGCCAGCAGTTACTCGATTCTCCCGGGGGGGAGTGTGGGCTACACCTTC,CASSYSILPGGSVGYTF,TRBJ1-2,TRBV6-5,.,.
TGTGCCAGCAGCCTGGTGGGGAGCTCCTACGAGCAGTACTTC,CASSLVGSSYEQYF,TRBJ2-7,TRBV6-2/TRBV6-3,.,few
TGCGCCAGCAGCCAAGACAGAATTAACTATGGCTACACCTTC,CASSQDRINYGYTF,TRBJ1-2,TRBV4-3,.,few
TGTGCCTGGAGATGGGGCATACAAGAGACCCAGTACTTC,CAWRWGIQETQYF,TRBJ2-5,TRBV30,.,.
TGTGCCAGCTCACCACCGTCCGCACTCGAGCAGTACTTC,CASSPPSALEQYF,TRBJ2-7,TRBV18,.,.
TGTGCCACCAGTTATGGGACAGGGGGCACAGATACGCAGTATTTT,CATSYGTGGTDTQYF,TRBJ2-3,TRBV24-1,TRBD1,.
TGTGCCAGCAGTTCAACGACCCCAGGATCGGACTTC,CASSSTTPGSDF,TRBJ2-5,TRBV28,.,.
TGTGCCAGCAGCGTCGCGGGAGGGGAGGTAAAACTGTTTTTT,CASSVAGGEVKLFF,TRBJ1-4,TRBV5-5,.,.
TGCGCCAGCAGCGCTGCCTACGATCAGTACTTC,CASSAAYDQYF,TRBJ2-7,TRBV5-1,.,.
TGCGCCAGCAGCTGGACGGACAGGGCCCACAATGAGCAGTTCTTC,CASSWTDRAHNEQFF,TRBJ2-1,TRBV5-1,TRBD1,.
TGTGCCAGCACTTACTCGTCAGGGTGTGAGGAGCAGTACTTC,CASTYSSGCEEQYF,TRBJ2-7,TRBV6-6,.,.
TGTTCCAGCAGTTGCTACTTTGCGCACACCGGGGAGCTGTTTTTT,CSSSCYFAHTGELFF,TRBJ2-2,TRBV6-5,.,.
TGTGTCAGCAGAGCGACCGGGACTAGCGGGAGAAAGGAATTGGGCGAGCAGTACTTC,CVSRATGTSGRKELGEQYF,TRBJ2-7,TRBV11-2,TRBD2,.
TGTGCCAGCAGTGAGCCGAATGAGCAGTTCTTC,CASSEPNEQFF,TRBJ2-1,TRBV6-1,.,few
TGCGCCAGCAGCACGGGACTAGCGGTCAGAGAGCAGTTCTTC,CASSTGLAVREQFF,TRBJ2-1,TRBV5-1,TRBD2,.
TGTGCCACCAGTGGGCAGGGGGTTCAGCCCCAGCATTTT,CATSGQGVQPQHF,TRBJ1-5,TRBV24-1,TRBD1,few
TGCGCCAGCAGCTTGGTTCACGGGGAGCTGTTTTTT,CASSLVHGELFF,TRBJ2-2,TRBV5-1,.,many
TGCAGCGTAGTAGGGGACATGGCCTACGAGCAGTACTTC,CSVVGDMAYEQYF,TRBJ2-7,TRBV29-1,.,.
TGTGCCAGCAGGCAGACTAGCGGGGCATACAATGAGCAGTTCTTC,CASRQTSGAYNEQFF,TRBJ2-1,TRBV6-5,TRBD2,many
TGTGCCAGCAGCACGGATGGGGAGACAGAAAAACTGTTTTTT,CASSTDGETEKLFF,TRBJ1-4,TRBV5-5,.,.
TGTGCCAGTAGCTTACAACGGGGGGGAAACACTGGGGAGTTGTTTTTT,CASSLQRGGNTGELFF,TRBJ2-2,TRBV11-2,TRBD2,.
TGTGCCGGCAGTTTAAGTATAGAGGGTCATCAGCCCCAGCATTTT,CAGSLSIEGHQPQHF,TRBJ1-5,TRBV11-2,.,.
TGTGCCAGCAGTGCGCGGGACAGGGAGAATGAGCAGTACTTC,CASSARDRENEQYF,TRBJ2-7,TRBV6-5,TRBD1,.
TGTCCCAGCAGCTTGGTCGGGACAGGGGGTAGCACAGATACGCAGTATTTT,CPSSLVGTGGSTDTQYF,TRBJ2-3,TRBV5-4,TRBD1,few